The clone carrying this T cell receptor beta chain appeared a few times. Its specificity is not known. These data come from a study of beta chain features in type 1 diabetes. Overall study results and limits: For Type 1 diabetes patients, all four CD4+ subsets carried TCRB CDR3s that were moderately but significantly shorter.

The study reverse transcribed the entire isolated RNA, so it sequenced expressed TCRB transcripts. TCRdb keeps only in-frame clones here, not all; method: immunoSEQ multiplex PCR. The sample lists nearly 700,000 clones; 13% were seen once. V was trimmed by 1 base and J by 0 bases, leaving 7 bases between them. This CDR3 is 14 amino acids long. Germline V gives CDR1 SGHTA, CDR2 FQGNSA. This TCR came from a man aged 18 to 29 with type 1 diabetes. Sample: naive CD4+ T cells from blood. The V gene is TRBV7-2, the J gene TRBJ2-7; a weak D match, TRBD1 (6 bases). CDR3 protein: CASSLEDSSYEQYF. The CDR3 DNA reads TGTGCCAGCAGCTTAGAGGACAGCTCCTACGAGCAGTACTTC.